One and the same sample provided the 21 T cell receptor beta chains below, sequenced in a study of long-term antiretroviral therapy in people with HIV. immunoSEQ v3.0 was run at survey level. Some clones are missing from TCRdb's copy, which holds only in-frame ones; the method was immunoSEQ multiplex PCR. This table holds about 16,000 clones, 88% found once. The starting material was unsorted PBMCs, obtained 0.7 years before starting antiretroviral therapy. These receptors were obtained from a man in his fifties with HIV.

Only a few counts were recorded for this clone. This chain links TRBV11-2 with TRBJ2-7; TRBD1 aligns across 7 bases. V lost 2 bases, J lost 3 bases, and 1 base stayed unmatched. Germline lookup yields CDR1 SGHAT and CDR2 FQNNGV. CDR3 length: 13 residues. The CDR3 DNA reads TGTGCCAGCAGCTTATGGGACAGCTACGAGCAGTACTTC. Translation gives CASSLWDSYEQYF. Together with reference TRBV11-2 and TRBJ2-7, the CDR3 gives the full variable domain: EAGVAQSPRYKIIEKRQSVAFWCNPISGHATLYWYQQILGQGPKLLIQFQNNGVVDDSQLPKDRFSAERLKGVDSTLKIQPAKLEDSAVYLCASSLWDSYEQYFGPGTRLTVT.

The CDR3 DNA sequence: TGCGCCAGCAGCTTGGACTCCGTCTTCAGCTATGGCTACACCTTC. Translation gives CASSLDSVFSYGYTF. This chain connects TRBV5-1 to TRBJ1-2; D is uncertain. V was trimmed by 0 bases and J by 4 bases, leaving 13 bases between them. The CDR3 sequence is 15 residues long. Germline lookup yields CDR1 SGHRS and CDR2 YFSETQ.

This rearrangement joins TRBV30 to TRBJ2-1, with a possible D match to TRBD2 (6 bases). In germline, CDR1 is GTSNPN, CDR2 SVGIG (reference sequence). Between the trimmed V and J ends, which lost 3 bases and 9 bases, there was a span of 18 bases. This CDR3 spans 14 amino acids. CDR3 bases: TGTGCCTGGAGCGAATGGGGGATGGGGGGTGAGCAGTTCTTC. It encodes CAWSEWGMGGEQFF.

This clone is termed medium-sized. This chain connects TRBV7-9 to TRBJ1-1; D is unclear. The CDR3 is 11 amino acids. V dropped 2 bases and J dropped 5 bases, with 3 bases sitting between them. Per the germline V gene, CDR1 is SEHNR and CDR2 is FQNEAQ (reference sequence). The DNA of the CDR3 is TGTGCCAGCAGCTTATCAACTGAAGCTTTCTTT. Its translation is CASSLSTEAFF.

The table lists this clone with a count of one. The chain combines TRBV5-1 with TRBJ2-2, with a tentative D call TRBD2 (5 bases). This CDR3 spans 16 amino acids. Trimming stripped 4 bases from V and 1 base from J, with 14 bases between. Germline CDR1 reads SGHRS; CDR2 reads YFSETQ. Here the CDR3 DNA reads TGCGCCAGCAGCCCGCCCGGGGTTGAGAACACCGGGGAGCTGTTTTTT. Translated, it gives CASSPPGVENTGELFF.

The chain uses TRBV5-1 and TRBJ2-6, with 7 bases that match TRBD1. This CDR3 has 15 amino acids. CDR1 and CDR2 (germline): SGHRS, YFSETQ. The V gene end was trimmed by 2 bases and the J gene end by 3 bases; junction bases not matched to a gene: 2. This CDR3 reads CASSLGGFGANVLTF. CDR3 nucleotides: TGCGCCAGCAGCTTAGGGGGCTTTGGGGCCAACGTCCTGACTTTC.

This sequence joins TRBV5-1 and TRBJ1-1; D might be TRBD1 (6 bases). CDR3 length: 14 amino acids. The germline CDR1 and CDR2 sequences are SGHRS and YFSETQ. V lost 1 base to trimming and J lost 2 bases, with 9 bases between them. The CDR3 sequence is CASSLWDTNTEAFF. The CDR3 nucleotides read TGCGCCAGCAGCTTGTGGGACACTAACACTGAAGCTTTCTTT.

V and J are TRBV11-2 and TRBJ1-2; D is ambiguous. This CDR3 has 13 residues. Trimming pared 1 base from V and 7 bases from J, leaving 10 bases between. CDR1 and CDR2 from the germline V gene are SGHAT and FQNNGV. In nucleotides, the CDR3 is TGTGCCAGCAGCTTAGGTTTGGATATTGGCTACACCTTC. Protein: CASSLGLDIGYTF.

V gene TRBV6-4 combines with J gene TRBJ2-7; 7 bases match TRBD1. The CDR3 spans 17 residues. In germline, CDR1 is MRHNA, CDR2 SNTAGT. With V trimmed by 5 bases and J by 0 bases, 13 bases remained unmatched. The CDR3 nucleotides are TGTGCCAGCAGTCGGACAGGCACAGTACAGAGCTCCTACGAGCAGTACTTC. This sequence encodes CASSRTGTVQSSYEQYF.

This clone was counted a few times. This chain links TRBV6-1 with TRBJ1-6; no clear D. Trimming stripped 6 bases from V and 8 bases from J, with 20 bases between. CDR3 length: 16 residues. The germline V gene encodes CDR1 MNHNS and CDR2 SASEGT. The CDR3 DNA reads TGTGCCAGCAGGGAAAGAGGCTACGACCGCTATTCACCCCTCCACTTT. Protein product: CASRERGYDRYSPLHF.

CDR3: CASSYQARSFNYGYTF. The CDR3 coding sequence is TGTGCCAGCAGTTACCAGGCTAGGTCCTTTAACTATGGCTACACCTTC. The chain is built from TRBV6-5 and TRBJ1-2; no clear D gene. V dropped 2 bases and J dropped 1 base, with 14 bases sitting between them. This CDR3 spans 16 amino acids. From germline, CDR1 is MNHEY and CDR2 SVGAGI.

The CDR3 here is CASSLQGPRDYGYTF. The CDR3 region has the DNA TGTGCCAGCAGCTTACAAGGGCCTAGGGACTATGGCTACACCTTC. The rearrangement links TRBV7-9 to TRBJ1-2; D ambiguous. Germline lookup yields CDR1 SEHNR and CDR2 FQNEAQ (reference sequence). The V end lost 2 bases, the J end lost 3 bases, and 13 bases lay between the germline ends. The CDR3 spans 15 residues.

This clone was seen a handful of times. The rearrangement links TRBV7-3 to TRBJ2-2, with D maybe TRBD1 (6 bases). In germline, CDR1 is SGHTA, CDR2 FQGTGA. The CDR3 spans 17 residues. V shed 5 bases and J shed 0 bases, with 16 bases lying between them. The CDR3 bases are TGTGCCAGCAGCCGGAATAGGGGGTCGGCGAACACCGGGGAGCTGTTTTTT. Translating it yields CASSRNRGSANTGELFF.

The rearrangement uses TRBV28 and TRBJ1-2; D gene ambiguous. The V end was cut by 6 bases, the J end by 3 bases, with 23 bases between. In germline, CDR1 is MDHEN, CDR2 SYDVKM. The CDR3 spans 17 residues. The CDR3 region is CASRPGGGRNPYYGYTF. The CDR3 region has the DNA TGTGCCAGCAGACCCGGAGGCGGACGGAACCCCTACTATGGCTACACCTTC.

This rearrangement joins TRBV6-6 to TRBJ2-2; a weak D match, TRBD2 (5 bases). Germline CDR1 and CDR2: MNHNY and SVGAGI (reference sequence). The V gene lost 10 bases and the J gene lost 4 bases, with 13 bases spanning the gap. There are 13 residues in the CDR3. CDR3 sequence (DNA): TGTGCCACGGCGAGGGTGGGCACCGGGGAGCTGTTTTTT. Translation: CATARVGTGELFF.

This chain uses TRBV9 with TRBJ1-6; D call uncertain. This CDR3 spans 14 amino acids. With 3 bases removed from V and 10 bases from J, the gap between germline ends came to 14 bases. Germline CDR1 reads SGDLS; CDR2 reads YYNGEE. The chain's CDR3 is CASSEGGLDSPLHF. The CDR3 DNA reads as TGTGCCAGCAGCGAGGGAGGGCTCGACTCACCCCTCCACTTT.

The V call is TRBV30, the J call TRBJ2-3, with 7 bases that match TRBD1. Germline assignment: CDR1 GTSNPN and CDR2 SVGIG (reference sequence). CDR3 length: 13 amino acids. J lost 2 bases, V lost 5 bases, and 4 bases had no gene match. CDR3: CAWDRVFTDTQYF. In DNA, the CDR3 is TGTGCCTGGGACAGGGTCTTCACAGATACGCAGTATTTT.

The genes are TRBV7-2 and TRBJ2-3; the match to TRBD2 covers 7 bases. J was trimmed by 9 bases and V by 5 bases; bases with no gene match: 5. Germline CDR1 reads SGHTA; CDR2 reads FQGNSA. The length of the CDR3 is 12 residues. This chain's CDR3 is CASSLTSDTQYF. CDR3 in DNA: TGTGCCAGCAGCCTCACTAGCGACACGCAGTATTTT.

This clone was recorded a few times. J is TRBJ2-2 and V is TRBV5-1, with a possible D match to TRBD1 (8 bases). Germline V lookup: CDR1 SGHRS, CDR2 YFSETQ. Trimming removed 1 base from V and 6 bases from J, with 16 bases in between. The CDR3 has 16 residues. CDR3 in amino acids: CASSLWGGTGAGELFF. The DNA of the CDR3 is TGCGCCAGCAGCTTGTGGGGGGGGACAGGCGCCGGGGAGCTGTTTTTT.

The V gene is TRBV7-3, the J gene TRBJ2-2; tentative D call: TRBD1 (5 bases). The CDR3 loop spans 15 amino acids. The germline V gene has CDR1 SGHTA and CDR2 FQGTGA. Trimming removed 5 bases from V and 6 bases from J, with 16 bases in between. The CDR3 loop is CASSPYRIVAGELFF. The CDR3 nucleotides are TGTGCCAGCAGCCCCTACAGGATAGTCGCCGGGGAGCTGTTTTTT.

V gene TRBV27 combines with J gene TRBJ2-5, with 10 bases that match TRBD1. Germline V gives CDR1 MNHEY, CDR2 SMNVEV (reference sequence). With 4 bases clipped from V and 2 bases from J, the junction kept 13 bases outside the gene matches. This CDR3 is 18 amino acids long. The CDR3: CASSSTGTGVLTQETQYF. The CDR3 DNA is TGTGCCAGCAGTTCGACCGGGACAGGGGTGTTGACTCAAGAGACCCAGTACTTC.